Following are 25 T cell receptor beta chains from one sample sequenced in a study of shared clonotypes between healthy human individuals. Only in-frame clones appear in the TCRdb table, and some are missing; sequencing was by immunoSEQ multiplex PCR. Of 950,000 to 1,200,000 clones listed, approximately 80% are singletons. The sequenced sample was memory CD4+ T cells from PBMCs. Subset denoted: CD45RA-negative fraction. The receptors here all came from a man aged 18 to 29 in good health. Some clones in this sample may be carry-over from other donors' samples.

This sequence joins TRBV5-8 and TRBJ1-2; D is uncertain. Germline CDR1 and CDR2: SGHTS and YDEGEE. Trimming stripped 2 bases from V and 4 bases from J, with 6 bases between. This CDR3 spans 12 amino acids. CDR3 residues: CASSFTSYGYTF. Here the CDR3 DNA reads TGTGCCAGCAGCTTTACCTCCTATGGCTACACCTTC.

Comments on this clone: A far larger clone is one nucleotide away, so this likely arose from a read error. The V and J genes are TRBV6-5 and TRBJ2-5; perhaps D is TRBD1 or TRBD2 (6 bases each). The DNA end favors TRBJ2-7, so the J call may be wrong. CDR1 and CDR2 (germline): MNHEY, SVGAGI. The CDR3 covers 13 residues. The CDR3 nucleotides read TGTGCCAGCAGCCTTGTGGGGGGCTGCGAGCAGTACTTC. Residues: CASSLVGGCEQYF.

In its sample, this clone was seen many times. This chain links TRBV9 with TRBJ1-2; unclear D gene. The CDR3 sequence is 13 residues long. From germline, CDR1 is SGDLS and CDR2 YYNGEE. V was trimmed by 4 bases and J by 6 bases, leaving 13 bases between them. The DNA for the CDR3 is TGTGCCAGCAGCTTCCCCCGGAGGGATGGCTACACCTTC. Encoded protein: CASSFPRRDGYTF.

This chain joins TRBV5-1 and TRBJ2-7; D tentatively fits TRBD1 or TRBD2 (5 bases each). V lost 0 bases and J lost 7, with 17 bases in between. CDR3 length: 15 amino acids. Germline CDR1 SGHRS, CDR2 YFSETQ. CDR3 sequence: CASSLALGPAVEQYF. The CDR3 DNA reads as TGCGCCAGCAGCTTGGCCCTGGGACCCGCGGTGGAGCAGTACTTC.

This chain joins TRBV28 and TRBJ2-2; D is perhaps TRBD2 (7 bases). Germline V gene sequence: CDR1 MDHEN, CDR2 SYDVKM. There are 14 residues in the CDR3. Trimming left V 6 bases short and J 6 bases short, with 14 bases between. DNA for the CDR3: TGTGCCAGCAGACCTAGGGGGGGCTCCGGGGAGCTGTTTTTT. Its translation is CASRPRGGSGELFF.

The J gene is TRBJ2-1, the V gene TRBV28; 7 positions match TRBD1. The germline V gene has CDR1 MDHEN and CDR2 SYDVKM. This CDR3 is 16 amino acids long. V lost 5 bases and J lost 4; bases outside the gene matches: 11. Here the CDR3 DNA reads TGTGCCAGCAGTCCGCCGGGACAGACAGTATACAATGAGCAGTTCTTC. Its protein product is CASSPPGQTVYNEQFF.

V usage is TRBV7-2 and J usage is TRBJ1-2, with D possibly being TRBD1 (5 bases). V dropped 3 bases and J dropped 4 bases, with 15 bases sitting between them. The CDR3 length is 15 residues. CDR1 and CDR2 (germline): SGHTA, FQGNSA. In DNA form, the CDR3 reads TGTGCCAGCAGCTTTGCAGGGTTTAGGGGCTATGGCTACACCTTC. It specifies CASSFAGFRGYGYTF.

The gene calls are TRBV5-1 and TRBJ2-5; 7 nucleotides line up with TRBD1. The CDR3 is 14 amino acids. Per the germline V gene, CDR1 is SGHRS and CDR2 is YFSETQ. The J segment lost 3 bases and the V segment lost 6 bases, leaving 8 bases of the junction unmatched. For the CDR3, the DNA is TGCGCCAGCACCCAAGGGACAGCGAAAGAGACCCAGTACTTC. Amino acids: CASTQGTAKETQYF.

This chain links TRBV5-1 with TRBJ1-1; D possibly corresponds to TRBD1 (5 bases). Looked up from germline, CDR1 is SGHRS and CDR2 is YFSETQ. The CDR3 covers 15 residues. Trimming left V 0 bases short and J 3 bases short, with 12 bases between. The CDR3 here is CASSLGQGLDTEAFF. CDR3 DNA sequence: TGCGCCAGCAGCTTGGGGCAGGGCTTGGACACTGAAGCTTTCTTT.

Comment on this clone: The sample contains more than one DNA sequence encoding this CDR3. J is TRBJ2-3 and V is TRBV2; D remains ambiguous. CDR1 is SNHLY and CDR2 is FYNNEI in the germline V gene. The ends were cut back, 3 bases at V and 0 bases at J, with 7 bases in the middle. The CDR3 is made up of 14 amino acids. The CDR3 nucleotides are TGTGCCAGCAGTGACTCAAGCAGCACAGATACGCAGTATTTT. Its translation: CASSDSSSTDTQYF.

The CDR3 nucleotides are TGTGCCAGCAGCTTATCCCGGGGTCTAAGCTCCTACGAGCAGTACTTC. As protein: CASSLSRGLSSYEQYF. J is TRBJ2-7 and V is TRBV7-8, with D possibly TRBD2 on 5 matching bases. CDR1 SGHVS and CDR2 FQNEAQ come from the germline V gene. This CDR3 comprises 16 residues. Trimming removed 2 bases from V and 0 bases from J, with 14 bases in between.

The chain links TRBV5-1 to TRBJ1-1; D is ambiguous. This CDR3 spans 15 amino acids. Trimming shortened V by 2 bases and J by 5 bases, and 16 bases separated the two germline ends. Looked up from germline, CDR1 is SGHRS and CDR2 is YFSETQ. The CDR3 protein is CASSFLPSTGTEAFF. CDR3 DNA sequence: TGCGCCAGCAGCTTCCTCCCGTCAACGGGTACTGAAGCTTTCTTT.

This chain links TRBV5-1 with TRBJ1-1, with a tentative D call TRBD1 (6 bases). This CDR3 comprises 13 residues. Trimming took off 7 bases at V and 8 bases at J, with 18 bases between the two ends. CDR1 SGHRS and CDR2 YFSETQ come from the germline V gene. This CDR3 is CASLKAGGEEAFF. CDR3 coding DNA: TGCGCCAGCCTTAAGGCGGGGGGCGAAGAAGCTTTCTTT.

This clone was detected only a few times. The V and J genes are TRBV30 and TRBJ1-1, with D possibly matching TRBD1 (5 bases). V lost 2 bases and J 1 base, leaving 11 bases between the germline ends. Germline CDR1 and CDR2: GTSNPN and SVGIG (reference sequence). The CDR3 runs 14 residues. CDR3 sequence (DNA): TGTGCCTGGAGTCGGGGAGGGGAGAACACTGAAGCTTTCTTT. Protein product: CAWSRGGENTEAFF.

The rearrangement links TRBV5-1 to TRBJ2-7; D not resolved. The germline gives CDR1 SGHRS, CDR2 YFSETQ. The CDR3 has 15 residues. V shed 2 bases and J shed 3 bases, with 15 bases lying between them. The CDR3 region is CASSLSNAPIYEQYF. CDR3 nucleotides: TGCGCCAGCAGCTTAAGCAACGCCCCCATCTACGAGCAGTACTTC.

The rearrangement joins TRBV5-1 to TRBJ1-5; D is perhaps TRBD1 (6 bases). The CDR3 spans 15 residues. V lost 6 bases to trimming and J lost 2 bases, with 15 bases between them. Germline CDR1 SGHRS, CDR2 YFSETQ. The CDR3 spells CASIRSGQGNQPQHF. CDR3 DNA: TGCGCCAGCATTAGGTCGGGACAAGGCAATCAGCCCCAGCATTTT.

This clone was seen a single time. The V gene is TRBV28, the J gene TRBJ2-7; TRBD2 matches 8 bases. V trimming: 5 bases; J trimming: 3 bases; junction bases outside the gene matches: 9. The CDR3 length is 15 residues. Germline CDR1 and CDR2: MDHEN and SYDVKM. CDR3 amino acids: CASSPPGTRSYEQYF. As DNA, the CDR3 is TGTGCCAGCAGTCCTCCAGGGACTAGGAGCTACGAGCAGTACTTC.

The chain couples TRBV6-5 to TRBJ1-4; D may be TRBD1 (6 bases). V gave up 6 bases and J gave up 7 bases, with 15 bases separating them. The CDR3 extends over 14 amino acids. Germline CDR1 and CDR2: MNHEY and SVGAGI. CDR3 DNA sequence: TGTGCCAGCAGGGCAAGGGGGGGAGGTGAAAAACTGTTTTTT. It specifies CASRARGGGEKLFF.

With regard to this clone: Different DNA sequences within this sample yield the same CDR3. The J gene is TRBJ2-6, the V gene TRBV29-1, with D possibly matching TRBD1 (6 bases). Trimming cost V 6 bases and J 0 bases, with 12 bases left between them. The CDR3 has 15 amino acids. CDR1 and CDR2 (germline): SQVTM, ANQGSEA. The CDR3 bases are TGCAGCGTCGGACAGACCTACTCTGGGGCCAACGTCCTGACTTTC. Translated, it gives CSVGQTYSGANVLTF.

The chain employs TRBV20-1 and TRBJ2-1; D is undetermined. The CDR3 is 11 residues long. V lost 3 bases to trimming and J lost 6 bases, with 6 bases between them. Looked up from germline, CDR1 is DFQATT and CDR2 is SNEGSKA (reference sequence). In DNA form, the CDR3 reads TGCAGTGCTAGGCCCACCAATGAGCAGTTCTTC. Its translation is CSARPTNEQFF.

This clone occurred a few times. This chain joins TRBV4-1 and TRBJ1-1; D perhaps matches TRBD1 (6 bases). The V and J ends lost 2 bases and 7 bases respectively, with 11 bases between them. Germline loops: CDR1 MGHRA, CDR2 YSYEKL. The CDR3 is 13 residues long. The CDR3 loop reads CASSQHRAYEAFF. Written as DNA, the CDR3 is TGCGCCAGCAGCCAACACAGGGCGTATGAAGCTTTCTTT.

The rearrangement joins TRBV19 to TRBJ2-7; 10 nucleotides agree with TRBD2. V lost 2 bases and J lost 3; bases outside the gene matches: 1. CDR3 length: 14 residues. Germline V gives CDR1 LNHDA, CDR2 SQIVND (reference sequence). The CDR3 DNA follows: TGTGCCAGTAGTATACTAGCGGGAGACTACGAGCAGTACTTC. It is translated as CASSILAGDYEQYF. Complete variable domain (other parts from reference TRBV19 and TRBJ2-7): DGGITQSPKYLFRKEGQNVTLSCEQNLNHDAMYWYRQDPGQGLRLIYYSQIVNDFQKGDIAEGYSVSREKKESFPLTVTSAQKNPTAFYLCASSILAGDYEQYFGPGTRLTVT.

As DNA, the CDR3 is TGTGCCAGCAGTGAACGGGACGGAGCGGGAGGGGACTACGAGCAGTACTTC. This sequence encodes CASSERDGAGGDYEQYF. The chain links TRBV6-1 to TRBJ2-7; 10 nucleotides match TRBD2. The CDR3 spans 17 residues. The V gene end was trimmed by 2 bases and the J gene end by 3 bases; junction bases not matched to a gene: 10. CDR1 is MNHNS, CDR2 SASEGT, per germline.

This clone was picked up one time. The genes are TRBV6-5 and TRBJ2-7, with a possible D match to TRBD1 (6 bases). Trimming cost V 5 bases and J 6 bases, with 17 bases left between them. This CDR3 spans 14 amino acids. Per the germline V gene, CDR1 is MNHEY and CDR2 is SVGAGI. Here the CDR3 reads CASSPTGIVGEQYF. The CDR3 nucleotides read TGTGCCAGCAGTCCAACAGGGATCGTGGGCGAGCAGTACTTC.

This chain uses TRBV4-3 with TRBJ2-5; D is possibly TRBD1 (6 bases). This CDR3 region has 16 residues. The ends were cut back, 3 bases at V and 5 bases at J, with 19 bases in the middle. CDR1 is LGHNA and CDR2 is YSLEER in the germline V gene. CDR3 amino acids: CASSHYWKGVSETQYF. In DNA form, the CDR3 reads TGCGCCAGCAGCCATTATTGGAAGGGGGTATCGGAGACCCAGTACTTC.